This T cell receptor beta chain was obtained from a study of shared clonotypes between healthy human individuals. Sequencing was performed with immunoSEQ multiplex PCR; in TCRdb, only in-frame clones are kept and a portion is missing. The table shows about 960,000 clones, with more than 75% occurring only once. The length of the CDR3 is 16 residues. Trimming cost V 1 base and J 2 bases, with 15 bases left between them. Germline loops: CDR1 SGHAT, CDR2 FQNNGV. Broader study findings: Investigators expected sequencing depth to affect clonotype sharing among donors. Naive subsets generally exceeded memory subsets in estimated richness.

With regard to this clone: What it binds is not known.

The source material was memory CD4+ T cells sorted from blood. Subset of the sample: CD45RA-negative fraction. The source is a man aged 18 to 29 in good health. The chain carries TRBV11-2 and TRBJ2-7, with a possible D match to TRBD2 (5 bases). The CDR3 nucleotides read TGTGCCAGCAGCTTAGCGGGCGGGTGGGATGCCTACGAGCAGTACTTC. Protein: CASSLAGGWDAYEQYF.